These 15 T cell receptor beta chains came from one sample sequenced in a study of shared clonotypes between healthy human individuals. Assay used: immunoSEQ multiplex PCR; TCRdb lists only in-frame clones, some missing. The sample has under 2,000,000 clones, roughly 95% seen once. Only CD45RO-negative cells positively selected for CCR7 counted as naive CD8 cells, so terminally differentiated effector memory CD45RA+ cells were excluded. Sequenced material: naive CD8+ T cells sorted from blood. The receptors derive from a man in his late teens or twenties in good health.

J is TRBJ2-7 and V is TRBV10-2; D is unclear. V was shortened by 5 bases and J by 7 bases, with 15 bases between the two germline ends. CDR1 and CDR2 (germline): WSHSY, SAAADI. The CDR3 loop spans 13 amino acids. In DNA form, the CDR3 reads TGCGCCAGCAGTCGCGACCGGTCTTTAGAGCAGTACTTC. Translation: CASSRDRSLEQYF.

As to this clone: Other DNA sequences within the sample encode an identical CDR3. The chain couples TRBV5-4 to TRBJ2-7; D is undetermined. The V end lost 0 bases, the J end lost 2 bases, and 6 bases lay between the germline ends. CDR1 and CDR2 from the germline V gene are SGHNT and YYREEE (reference sequence). The CDR3 has 13 amino acids. The CDR3 spells CASSLGSTYEQYF. The CDR3 coding sequence is TGTGCCAGCAGCTTGGGCAGCACCTACGAGCAGTACTTC.

This clone showed up just once. The chain is built from TRBV6-6 and TRBJ2-7, with 12 bases aligning to TRBD2. Germline loops: CDR1 MNHNY, CDR2 SVGAGI (reference sequence). The CDR3 is 15 amino acids. V gave up 7 bases and J gave up 5 bases; unmatched junction bases: 9. The CDR3 protein is CASISLAGGPHEQYF. For the CDR3, the DNA is TGTGCCAGCATCTCCCTAGCGGGAGGGCCCCACGAGCAGTACTTC.

The chain is built from TRBV7-9 and TRBJ1-4; D is uncertain. Germline-derived CDR1 and CDR2 are SEHNR and FQNEAQ (reference sequence). Trimming shortened V by 5 bases and J by 0 bases, and 13 bases separated the two germline ends. The CDR3 spans 16 residues. The CDR3 sequence: CASSHPDPATNEKLFF. CDR3 DNA: TGTGCCAGCAGCCACCCCGACCCTGCAACTAATGAAAAACTGTTTTTT.

The chain links TRBV2 to TRBJ2-1, with 10 bases that match TRBD2. This CDR3 has 20 residues. In germline, CDR1 is SNHLY, CDR2 FYNNEI. V trimming: 3 bases; J trimming: 0 bases; junction bases outside the gene matches: 14. The CDR3 DNA follows: TGTGCCAGCAGTGATTTTGGTAGCGGGGGGCTCGCGAGCTCCTACAATGAGCAGTTCTTC. It translates to CASSDFGSGGLASSYNEQFF.

The rearrangement links TRBV7-9 to TRBJ1-6, with D maybe TRBD1 (6 bases). The germline V and J ends were trimmed by 1 base and 6 bases, with 16 bases remaining between them. The CDR3 consists of 17 residues. Germline CDR1 and CDR2: SEHNR and FQNEAQ (reference sequence). The chain's CDR3 is CASSLVLGGASNSPLHF. CDR3 bases: TGTGCCAGCAGCTTAGTACTCGGGGGGGCGTCTAATTCACCCCTCCACTTT.

The chain recombines TRBV4-1 with TRBJ2-5; 7 bases line up with TRBD1. Per the germline V gene, CDR1 is MGHRA and CDR2 is YSYEKL. This CDR3 region has 19 residues. Losses at the gene ends were 0 bases for V and 3 bases for J; bases not matched to a gene: 16. The CDR3 region is CASSQEDVALAGTEETQYF. The CDR3 nucleotides are TGCGCCAGCAGCCAAGAGGATGTTGCCCTAGCCGGGACAGAAGAGACCCAGTACTTC.

This CDR3 reads CASFGTETGALEQYF. In DNA, the CDR3 is TGTGCCTCCTTTGGGACCGAGACAGGGGCTCTCGAGCAGTACTTC. This sequence joins TRBV6-1 and TRBJ2-7; 8 bases fit TRBD1. Losses at the gene ends were 11 bases for V and 6 bases for J; bases not matched to a gene: 18. The CDR3 sequence is 15 residues long. Germline CDR1 MNHNS, CDR2 SASEGT.

The sample holds one count of this clone. The chain recombines TRBV29-1 with TRBJ2-7; the match to TRBD2 covers 9 bases. Trimming cost V 4 bases and J 3 bases; bases outside gene matches: 13. The length of the CDR3 is 16 residues. Germline V CDR1 and CDR2: SQVTM, ANQGSEA. The CDR3 loop reads CSVGNTLAGVSYEQYF. Here the CDR3 DNA reads TGCAGCGTTGGGAACACCTTAGCGGGAGTCAGCTACGAGCAGTACTTC.

J is TRBJ2-1 and V is TRBV4-2, with D perhaps matching TRBD1 (6 bases). Trimming removed 2 bases at V and 4 bases at J, with 9 bases between. Germline V gene sequence: CDR1 LGHNA, CDR2 YNFKEQ. The length of the CDR3 is 14 residues. CDR3 protein: CASSQPGQYNEQFF. The CDR3 region has the DNA TGTGCCAGCAGCCAACCGGGACAATACAATGAGCAGTTCTTC.

The chain is built from TRBV9 and TRBJ2-3; 8 bases fit TRBD2. The CDR3 spans 14 residues. Germline CDR1 is SGDLS and CDR2 is YYNGEE. The ends lost 3 bases at V and 6 bases at J; junction bases unmatched: 6. CDR3 sequence: CASSDSGALDTQYF. CDR3 bases: TGTGCCAGCAGCGATAGCGGGGCCTTGGATACGCAGTATTTT.

The V gene is TRBV2, the J gene TRBJ2-5; 8 bases map to TRBD2. Looked up from germline, CDR1 is SNHLY and CDR2 is FYNNEI. The CDR3 contains 14 residues. After removal of 3 bases from V and 5 bases from J, the junction contained 5 bases not matched to a gene. The chain's CDR3 is CASSESGGPETQYF. The CDR3, as DNA: TGTGCCAGCAGTGAGTCGGGGGGGCCGGAGACCCAGTACTTC.

The chain links TRBV10-3 to TRBJ2-7; 7 nucleotides agree with TRBD1. Germline-derived CDR1 and CDR2 are ENHRY and SYGVKD. This CDR3 is built from 13 residues. J lost 2 bases, V lost 3 bases, and 1 base had no gene match. The CDR3 DNA reads as TGTGCCATCAGTGACCAGGGGGCCTACGAGCAGTACTTC. Protein sequence: CAISDQGAYEQYF.

This clone came up a few times. Within the sample, other DNA sequences also encode this same CDR3. The chain is built from TRBV6-1 and TRBJ1-5; D gene ambiguous. This CDR3 contains 12 residues. V was trimmed by 1 base and J by 6 bases, leaving 4 bases between them. Germline V gene lookup returns CDR1 MNHNS and CDR2 SASEGT. CDR3 coding DNA: TGTGCCAGCAGTGAAGGGGGTCAGCCCCAGCATTTT. The encoded protein is CASSEGGQPQHF.

The rearrangement uses TRBV4-1 and TRBJ1-1, with D perhaps matching TRBD1 (6 bases). Per the germline V gene, CDR1 is MGHRA and CDR2 is YSYEKL. The CDR3 sequence is 16 residues long. The germline V and J ends were trimmed by 0 bases and 0 bases, with 11 bases remaining between them. The DNA for the CDR3 is TGCGCCAGCAGCCAAGAAGGGGGGCTCCTGAACACTGAAGCTTTCTTT. Protein: CASSQEGGLLNTEAFF.